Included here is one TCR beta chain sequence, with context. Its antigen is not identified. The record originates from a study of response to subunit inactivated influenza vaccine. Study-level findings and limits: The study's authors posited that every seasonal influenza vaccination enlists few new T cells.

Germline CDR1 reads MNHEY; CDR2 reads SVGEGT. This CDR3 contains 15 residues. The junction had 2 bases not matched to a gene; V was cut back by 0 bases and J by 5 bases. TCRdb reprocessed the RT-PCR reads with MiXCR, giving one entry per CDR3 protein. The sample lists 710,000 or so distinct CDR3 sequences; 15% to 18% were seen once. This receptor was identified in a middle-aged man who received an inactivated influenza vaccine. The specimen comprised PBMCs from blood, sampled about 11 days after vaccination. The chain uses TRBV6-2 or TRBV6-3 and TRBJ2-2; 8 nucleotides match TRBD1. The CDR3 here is CASSYSRQGTGELFF. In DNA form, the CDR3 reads TGTGCCAGCAGTTACTCACGACAGGGGACCGGGGAGCTGTTTTTT.